These T cell receptor beta chains were read from a single sample in a study of blood T cell repertoires in COVID-19. TCRdb's copy holds only in-frame clones and misses some; the assay was immunoSEQ multiplex PCR. Of over 25,000 clones in the sample, more than 80% are singletons; the top ten hold roughly 7%. The sample comprised peripheral blood. Source of these receptors: a human donor in a cohort sampled during active COVID-19. The CDR3 runs from the conserved cysteine through the conserved F or W. The D gene is left open where the match is weak. Size is stated for part of the rows, as once, few or many counts, or as a class when the clone is expanded.

-	TRBV5-1	-	TRBJ1-5	CASSLGALDRSNQPQHF	TGCGCCAGCAGCTTGGGGGCGCTTGACAGAAGCAATCAGCCCCAGCATTTT
-	TRBV30	-	TRBJ1-4	CAWGSGGGNEKLFF	TGTGCCTGGGGGTCCGGCGGGGGCAATGAAAAACTGTTTTTT
-	TRBV7-9	-	TRBJ1-4	CASSLSQTNEKLFF	TGTGCCAGCAGCTTAAGTCAGACAAATGAAAAACTGTTTTTT
-	TRBV7-2	-	TRBJ2-1	CASSLAGSLPPNEQFF	TGTGCCAGCAGCTTAGCCGGTTCCCTACCGCCAAATGAGCAGTTCTTC
-	TRBV29-1	-	TRBJ2-1	CSVLQVSYNEQFF	TGCAGCGTGCTGCAGGTCTCCTACAATGAGCAGTTCTTC
once	TRBV6-1	-	TRBJ2-4	CASSEGGTKNIQYF	TGTGCCAGCAGTGAAGGGGGCACCAAAAACATTCAGTACTTC
few	TRBV27	TRBD1	TRBJ1-4	CASSHRDSNEKLFF	TGTGCCAGCAGTCACCGGGACAGTAATGAAAAACTGTTTTTT
few	TRBV5-6	-	TRBJ2-3	CASSLGLGWDTQYF	TGTGCCAGCAGCTTGGGGCTTGGTTGGGATACGCAGTATTTT
-	TRBV7-3	TRBD2	TRBJ2-2	CASSRGLAGGRGPGELFF	TGTGCCAGCAGTAGGGGACTAGCGGGGGGTCGTGGCCCCGGGGAGCTGTTTTTT
-	TRBV4-1	TRBD1	TRBJ2-7	CASSHAGTGGEQYF	TGCGCCAGCAGCCATGCCGGGACAGGGGGGGAGCAGTACTTC
-	TRBV28	-	TRBJ2-7	CASSPFSYEQYF	TGTGCCAGCAGTCCCTTTAGTTACGAGCAGTACTTC
-	TRBV5-5	-	TRBJ1-2	CASRREAEHGYTF	TGTGCCAGCAGACGTGAGGCTGAGCATGGCTACACCTTC
-	TRBV27	-	TRBJ2-1	CASSYTGTAYNEQFF	TGTGCCAGCAGTTATACAGGGACCGCCTACAATGAGCAGTTCTTC
-	TRBV18	-	TRBJ2-5	CASSPPGIQETQYF	TGTGCCAGCTCACCTCCGGGGATCCAAGAGACCCAGTACTTC
-	TRBV6-5	TRBD2	TRBJ2-7	CASSYTGTSGSYGQYF	TGTGCCAGCAGTTACACCGGGACTAGCGGGAGCTACGGGCAGTACTTC
-	TRBV19	-	TRBJ2-7	CASSTYLDSSYEQYF	TGTGCCAGTAGTACCTACCTAGACAGCTCCTACGAGCAGTACTTC
-	TRBV2	-	TRBJ1-5	CASAGGQPQHF	TGTGCCAGCGCAGGTGGTCAGCCCCAGCATTTT
-	TRBV7-9	TRBD2	TRBJ2-7	CASSFGGGRPTYEQYF	TGTGCCAGCAGCTTTGGTGGCGGGAGGCCGACCTACGAGCAGTACTTC
-	TRBV6-1	TRBD1	TRBJ1-1	CASSDHRGRNTEAFF	TGTGCCAGCAGTGACCACAGGGGGAGGAACACTGAAGCTTTCTTT
-	TRBV6-5	-	TRBJ1-5	CASKGTGNQPQHF	TGTGCCAGCAAAGGCACAGGGAATCAGCCCCAGCATTTT
once	TRBV7-2	-	TRBJ2-2	CASSLVSRTRNTGELFF	TGTGCCAGCAGCTTAGTATCCAGGACACGTAACACCGGGGAGCTGTTTTTT
-	TRBV20-1	-	TRBJ2-7	CSASSGPYEQYF	TGCAGTGCTAGTAGCGGACCCTACGAGCAGTACTTC
once	TRBV2	-	TRBJ1-1	CASSVTGTGAFF	TGTGCCAGCAGTGTGACAGGCACGGGAGCTTTCTTT
once	TRBV27	-	TRBJ1-4	CASSPIRATNEKLFF	TGTGCCAGCAGCCCCATCAGGGCAACTAATGAAAAACTGTTTTTT
-	TRBV27	-	TRBJ2-7	CASSLAGFREQYF	TGTGCCAGCAGTTTGGCAGGGTTTCGCGAGCAGTACTTC
few	TRBV4-1	TRBD2	TRBJ2-2	CASSQDTGLANTGELFF	TGCGCCAGCAGCCAAGACACGGGACTAGCGAACACCGGGGAGCTGTTTTTT
-	TRBV7-8	TRBD2	TRBJ2-7	CASSLIVGGSRYEQYF	TGTGCCAGCAGCTTAATTGTGGGCGGGAGCAGATACGAGCAGTACTTC
once	TRBV9	TRBD1	TRBJ2-3	CASSAQQGDTQYF	TGTGCCAGCAGCGCCCAACAGGGGGATACGCAGTATTTT